The next 25 T cell receptor beta chains were all read from a single sample in a study of cytomegalovirus exposure and HLA in healthy donors. This PCR relied on a set of 60 Vbeta primers and 13 Jbeta primers. Produced via immunoSEQ multiplex PCR; TCRdb's table is partial and in-frame only. The repertoire includes around 170,000 clones, around 86% of them detected once, and approximately 6.3% sits in the top ten. The sample was PBMCs. These receptors originate from a man aged 40-49 years in good health and CMV-seropositive.

The V and J genes are TRBV9 and TRBJ2-5; 13 positions agree with TRBD2. In germline, CDR1 is SGDLS, CDR2 YYNGEE. Trimming took 4 bases from V and 0 from J; bases not matched to a gene: 9. There are 18 residues in the CDR3. This CDR3 is CASSNGTSGALYQETQYF. CDR3 in DNA: TGTGCCAGCAGCAACGGGACTAGCGGGGCTCTGTACCAAGAGACCCAGTACTTC.

As concerns this clone: Its ends do not fully match the called genes, so a read error is possible. The V and J genes are TRBV6-1 and TRBJ1-1; maybe TRBD1 (5 bases). This CDR3 region has 14 residues. Germline V gene data show CDR1 as MNHNS and CDR2 as SASEGT. The CDR3: CAGSELGPNTEAFF. DNA for the CDR3: TGTGCCGGCAGTGAACTGGGGCCTAACACTGAAGCTTTCTTT.

This chain links TRBV6-5 with TRBJ1-2; the match to TRBD1 covers 8 bases. V trimming: 5 bases; J trimming: 8 bases; junction bases outside the gene matches: 7. Germline CDR1 MNHEY, CDR2 SVGAGI. CDR3 length equals 13 residues. The DNA of the CDR3 is TGTGCCAGCAGTAAGACAGGGGTATACGGCTACACCTTC. Amino acids: CASSKTGVYGYTF.

The CDR3 is CASSLLDMPRWYF. CDR3 nucleotides: TGTGCCAGCAGTCTACTTGACATGCCCAGGTGGTATTTT. The chain employs TRBV27 and TRBJ2-3; D unclear. Trimming took off 5 bases at V and 14 bases at J, with 20 bases between the two ends. This CDR3 region has 13 residues. Germline V CDR1 and CDR2: MNHEY, SMNVEV (reference sequence).

The chain carries TRBV7-2 and TRBJ2-5; 10 bases align to TRBD2. CDR3 length: 15 residues. Germline CDR1 reads SGHTA; CDR2 reads FQGNSA. The junction had 4 bases not matched to a gene; V was cut back by 0 bases and J by 6 bases. This chain's CDR3 is CASSLAAGGPQTQYF. The CDR3 region has the DNA TGTGCCAGCAGCTTAGCAGCGGGGGGGCCACAGACCCAGTACTTC. Using reference TRBV7-2 and TRBJ2-5 for the parts outside the CDR3, the full variable domain is GAGVSQSPSNKVTEKGKDVELRCDPISGHTALYWYRQSLGQGLEFLIYFQGNSAPDKSGLPSDRFSAERTGGSVSTLTIQRTQQEDSAVYLCASSLAAGGPQTQYFGPGTRLLVL.

The chain is built from TRBV6-5 and TRBJ2-7, with D perhaps TRBD1 (8 bases). CDR1 is MNHEY, CDR2 SVGAGI, per germline. This CDR3 is 14 amino acids long. V dropped 6 bases and J dropped 5 bases, with 17 bases sitting between them. Written as DNA, the CDR3 is TGTGCCAGCAGGCCTACAGGGGGGGGGAACGAGCAGTACTTC. Translating gives CASRPTGGGNEQYF.

V gene TRBV30 combines with J gene TRBJ1-6; TRBD1 is a possible D gene (5 bases). V shed 5 bases and J shed 10 bases, with 18 bases lying between them. The V gene's germline CDR1 is GTSNPN and CDR2 SVGIG (reference sequence). The CDR3 runs to 14 residues. CDR3 DNA: TGTGCCTGGGGGGGGGTGCAGGGTGAATCACCCCTCCACTTT. It codes for CAWGGVQGESPLHF.

J is TRBJ2-1 and V is TRBV5-1; 7 bases are shared with TRBD2. Losses at the gene ends were 0 bases for V and 8 bases for J; bases not matched to a gene: 11. The CDR3 extends over 16 amino acids. Germline CDR1 is SGHRS and CDR2 is YFSETQ. Written as DNA, the CDR3 is TGCGCCAGCAGCTTGGGAGGGACCCGGGGGGACGATGAGCAGTTCTTC. This encodes CASSLGGTRGDDEQFF.

The rearrangement uses TRBV28 and TRBJ2-7; D is unclear. Germline lookup yields CDR1 MDHEN and CDR2 SYDVKM. V was shortened by 2 bases and J by 0 bases, with 11 bases between the two germline ends. CDR3 length: 15 residues. Here the CDR3 DNA reads TGTGCCAGCAGTTTAGGAAGTCCGGGCTCCTACGAGCAGTACTTC. Encoded protein: CASSLGSPGSYEQYF.

This chain connects TRBV10-2 to TRBJ2-7, with D possibly matching TRBD2 (5 bases). From germline, CDR1 is WSHSY and CDR2 SAAADI. V was clipped by 10 bases and J by 3 bases, with 16 bases between them. The CDR3 totals 13 residues. CDR3 in amino acids: CATLGIRDYEQYF. CDR3 DNA sequence: TGCGCCACCTTGGGAATCCGGGACTACGAGCAGTACTTC.

The rearrangement links TRBV5-4 to TRBJ2-5; D is uncertain. The J call may not be correct, given that the DNA end is closer to TRBJ2-7. Germline V gene sequence: CDR1 SGHNT, CDR2 YYREEE (reference sequence). The CDR3 spans 13 residues. CDR3 protein: CASSLGDPYEQYF. The CDR3 DNA follows: TGTGCCAGCAGCTTGGGTGATCCCTACGAGCAGTACTTC.

This chain uses TRBV12-5 with TRBJ2-5; 10 nucleotides align to TRBD1. This CDR3 region has 14 residues. Germline CDR1 reads LGHNT; CDR2 reads FRNRAP. After removal of 5 bases from V and 11 bases from J, the junction contained 11 bases not matched to a gene. CDR3 region: CASGPGQGVGEQYF. CDR3 in DNA: TGTGCTAGTGGTCCCGGACAGGGGGTGGGGGAGCAGTACTTC.

This chain joins TRBV5-1 and TRBJ2-7, with D tentatively TRBD1 (5 bases). V was clipped by 0 bases and J by 3 bases, with 13 bases between them. Germline V gives CDR1 SGHRS, CDR2 YFSETQ. This CDR3 is built from 15 residues. The DNA for the CDR3 is TGCGCCAGCAGCTTGGGGTCAGGGTGGGACTACGAGCAGTACTTC. This sequence encodes CASSLGSGWDYEQYF. Variable domain in full (rest from reference TRBV5-1 and TRBJ2-7): KAGVTQTPRYLIKTRGQQVTLSCSPISGHRSVSWYQQTPGQGLQFLFEYFSETQRNKGNFPGRFSGRQFSNSRSEMNVSTLELGDSALYLCASSLGSGWDYEQYFGPGTRLTVT.

V usage is TRBV19 and J usage is TRBJ2-7, with TRBD2 matching 13 bases. J gave up 4 bases and V 10 bases, and 4 bases lay outside the gene matches. This CDR3 comprises 13 residues. Germline CDR1 reads LNHDA; CDR2 reads SQIVND (reference sequence). CDR3 in amino acids: CATATSGGYEQYF. In nucleotides, the CDR3 is TGTGCCACCGCGACTAGCGGGGGGTACGAGCAGTACTTC.

The rearrangement links TRBV11-3 to TRBJ2-5, with no clear D. The DNA end is more similar to TRBJ2-7, so the J call may be wrong. Germline V gene sequence: CDR1 SGHNT, CDR2 YENEEA. The length of the CDR3 is 13 residues. The CDR3: CASSLGSSYEQYF. CDR3 DNA: TGTGCCAGCAGCTTGGGCAGCTCCTACGAGCAGTACTTC.

V gene TRBV7-3 combines with J gene TRBJ2-1; TRBD2 aligns across 7 bases. CDR1 SGHTA and CDR2 FQGTGA come from the germline V gene. After removal of 6 bases from V and 7 bases from J, the junction contained 3 bases not matched to a gene. The CDR3 is 12 residues long. The CDR3 DNA sequence: TGTGCCAGCAGTTCCGGGAGGAATGAGCAGTTCTTC. Residues: CASSSGRNEQFF.

The chain carries TRBV9 and TRBJ1-5; possibly TRBD1 for D (5 bases). Per the germline V gene, CDR1 is SGDLS and CDR2 is YYNGEE. The CDR3 contains 14 residues. Trimming removed 4 bases from V and 11 bases from J, with 19 bases in between. CDR3 residues: CASSLGPQGETQHF. CDR3 sequence (DNA): TGTGCCAGCAGCCTAGGACCCCAAGGGGAAACCCAGCATTTT.

This chain uses TRBV11-3 with TRBJ2-3, with TRBD2 matching over 14 bases. This CDR3 is built from 17 residues. The trim removed 5 bases at V and 4 bases at J, leaving 8 bases unmatched. The germline gives CDR1 SGHNT, CDR2 YENEEA. CDR3: CASSPGLAGAEADTQYF. As DNA, the CDR3 is TGTGCCAGCAGCCCGGGACTAGCGGGGGCCGAGGCAGATACGCAGTATTTT.

The V and J genes are TRBV9 and TRBJ2-1; no firm D call. Germline V gives CDR1 SGDLS, CDR2 YYNGEE. CDR3 length: 15 amino acids. Trimming stripped 0 bases from V and 0 bases from J, with 7 bases between. The CDR3 DNA is TGTGCCAGCAGCGTAGCTCCTAGCTCCTACAATGAGCAGTTCTTC. This sequence encodes CASSVAPSSYNEQFF.

The rearrangement joins TRBV11-2 to TRBJ2-7; 9 nucleotides line up with TRBD1. V was pared by 6 bases and J by 6 bases, with 9 bases of the junction left unmatched. The CDR3 length is 14 residues. Germline values: CDR1 SGHAT, CDR2 FQNNGV. The CDR3 DNA is TGTGCCAGCAGTAGGGACAGGGTCATCTCCGAGCAGTACTTC. Protein sequence: CASSRDRVISEQYF. The entire variable domain, with the rest obtained from reference TRBV11-2 and TRBJ2-7, is as follows: EAGVAQSPRYKIIEKRQSVAFWCNPISGHATLYWYQQILGQGPKLLIQFQNNGVVDDSQLPKDRFSAERLKGVDSTLKIQPAKLEDSAVYLCASSRDRVISEQYFGPGTRLTVT.

V usage is TRBV5-1 and J usage is TRBJ1-2, with 8 nucleotides matching TRBD1. The V gene's germline CDR1 is SGHRS and CDR2 YFSETQ. The V gene end was trimmed by 4 bases and the J gene end by 3 bases; junction bases not matched to a gene: 5. The CDR3 extends over 14 amino acids. The CDR3 sequence: CASSNGQGDYGYTF. CDR3 DNA: TGCGCCAGCAGCAACGGACAGGGCGACTATGGCTACACCTTC.

The chain employs TRBV7-2 and TRBJ2-5, with D possibly being TRBD2 (5 bases). Matching the DNA end better, TRBJ2-7 makes the J call doubtful. CDR1 is SGHTA, CDR2 FQGNSA, per germline. The CDR3 extends over 12 amino acids. The DNA of the CDR3 is TGTGCCAGCAACGCAGAGGGCTACGAGCAGTACTTC. Residues: CASNAEGYEQYF.

The chain couples TRBV6-4 to TRBJ1-2; a possible D gene is TRBD1 (5 bases). Germline-derived CDR1 and CDR2 are MRHNA and SNTAGT. This CDR3 has 14 amino acids. V was clipped by 8 bases and J by 3 bases, with 16 bases between them. CDR3 bases: TGTGCCAGCTCCCCTGGGGGGGAGTACTATGGCTACACCTTC. Translation: CASSPGGEYYGYTF.

V and J are TRBV9 and TRBJ1-2; 9 nucleotides match TRBD1. CDR1 is SGDLS, CDR2 YYNGEE, per germline. V was clipped by 2 bases and J by 5 bases; unmatched bases: 10. The CDR3 loop spans 16 amino acids. CDR3 amino acids: CASSVGRGTGIYGYTF. The CDR3 DNA sequence: TGTGCCAGCAGCGTGGGGCGTGGGACAGGGATATATGGCTACACCTTC.

The chain has TRBV7-3 and TRBJ1-2; 9 bases match TRBD1. V dropped 0 bases and J dropped 3; count of bases not matched to a gene: 2. This CDR3 spans 15 amino acids. Germline lookup yields CDR1 SGHTA and CDR2 FQGTGA. CDR3 region: CASSLTGTGHYGYTF. CDR3 DNA: TGTGCCAGCAGCTTAACAGGGACAGGGCACTATGGCTACACCTTC.